Here is one T cell receptor (beta chain) with its context. This sample was taken from a study of T cell changes during pregnancy in multiple sclerosis. Data came from immunoSEQ multiplex PCR; TCRdb stores just in-frame clones and leaves some out. The data hold some 37,000 clones, with approximately 89% observed a single time. This CDR3 has 16 residues. Germline V gives CDR1 SEHNR, CDR2 FQNEAQ (reference sequence). V gave up 6 bases and J gave up 0 bases, with 17 bases separating them. V gene TRBV7-9 combines with J gene TRBJ1-2; no clear D gene. The sequence derives from a female donor with multiple sclerosis, enrolled in a pregnancy study. The starting material was CD8+ T cells from peripheral blood mononuclear cells, obtained in the third trimester of pregnancy. The CDR3: CASRLVVGGSNYGYTF. The CDR3 region has the DNA TGTGCCAGCAGGCTAGTGGTTGGCGGTTCTAACTATGGCTACACCTTC. The whole variable domain, filled in from reference TRBV7-9 and TRBJ1-2, reads DTGVSQNPRHKITKRGQNVTFRCDPISEHNRLYWYRQTLGQGPEFLTYFQNEAQLEKSRLLSDRFSAERPKGSFSTLEIQRTEQGDSAMYLCASRLVVGGSNYGYTFGSGTRLTVV.